A single sample is the source of the 3 T cell receptor beta chains below, sequenced in a study of CXCR3-negative and CXCR3-positive naive CD8 T cells. General observations from the study: CXCR3-positive naive cells carried more hydrophobic TRB CDR3s than CXCR3-negative ones.

The TRB libraries of cDNA were built by UMI-labeled 5' RACE. TCRdb reprocessed the 5' RACE reads, keeping one entry per CDR3 protein, no DNA. The sample data list approximately 65,000 distinct CDR3 sequences. Their recognized antigens are unknown. Sequenced sample: naive CXCR3+ CD8+ T cells from blood. Subset described: CD45RO-CCR7+CD27+CD95- naive CD8+ T cells expressing CXCR3 (TNR3+). These receptor sequences come from a human donor in good health. Some clones in this sample may be carry-over from other donors' samples.

This chain connects TRBV5-5 to TRBJ2-7; without DNA, the TCRdb call of TRBD1 cannot be checked. Germline loops: CDR1 SGHKS, CDR2 YYEKEE (reference sequence). The CDR3 loop spans 15 amino acids. CDR3 residues: CASSWARDSYYEQYF.

The chain recombines TRBV29-1 with TRBJ2-7; TCRdb designates TRBD1, a call that cannot be tested without DNA. The CDR3 is 14 residues long. Germline V gene sequence: CDR1 SQVTM, CDR2 ANQGSEA. The CDR3 spells CSVVAGDRGHEQYF.

The gene calls are TRBV6-5 and TRBJ2-7; TCRdb calls TRBD1, which cannot be checked without DNA. From germline, CDR1 is MNHEY and CDR2 SVGAGI. The CDR3 runs to 15 residues. This CDR3 reads CASSTSGTGFHEQYF.